These T cell receptor beta chains were read from a single sample in a study of blood T cell repertoires in COVID-19. Using immunoSEQ multiplex PCR, the repertoire was profiled, and TCRdb retains in-frame clones only, with some absent. The sample has over 75,000 clones; around 85% are singletons. Source material: peripheral blood. These receptors were collected from a man in his 70s with acute or convalescent COVID-19. Each CDR3 is given with its conserved first and last residue. Each record gives: J gene, V gene, D gene, CDR3 length, clone size, CDR3 DNA, CDR3 protein. The D gene is left open where the match is weak. Where a row states a size, it is once, few, many or the class of an expanded clone; other rows omit it.

j_gene: TRBJ2-1; v_gene: TRBV6-5; d_gene: TRBD1; len: 12; abundance: .; CDR3nt: TGTGCCAGCAGTTACAGGGACAGTGAGCAGTTCTTC; CDR3aa: CASSYRDSEQFF
j_gene: TRBJ1-2; v_gene: TRBV4-1; d_gene: .; len: 15; abundance: once; CDR3nt: TGCGCCAGCAGCCAAGAACGTCAGGGATACTATGGCTACACCTTC; CDR3aa: CASSQERQGYYGYTF
j_gene: TRBJ2-5; v_gene: TRBV5-6; d_gene: .; len: 15; abundance: few; CDR3nt: TGTGCCAGCAGCCCGGCCGGGGCAAGCGGGGAGACCCAGTACTTC; CDR3aa: CASSPAGASGETQYF
j_gene: TRBJ2-3; v_gene: TRBV30; d_gene: .; len: 13; abundance: once; CDR3nt: TGTGCCGTCCAGGGCGTTAGGAAAGATACGCAGTATTTT; CDR3aa: CAVQGVRKDTQYF
j_gene: TRBJ2-5; v_gene: TRBV2; d_gene: .; len: 12; abundance: .; CDR3nt: TGTGCCAGCACGGGTGACCAAGAGACCCAGTACTTC; CDR3aa: CASTGDQETQYF
j_gene: TRBJ2-3; v_gene: TRBV6-5; d_gene: .; len: 12; abundance: .; CDR3nt: TGTGCCAGCAGTTATAGAACAGATACGCAGTATTTT; CDR3aa: CASSYRTDTQYF
j_gene: TRBJ2-5; v_gene: TRBV29-1; d_gene: TRBD1; len: 15; abundance: .; CDR3nt: TGCAGCGTACCTTCATTCCAGGGGGCAGTGGAGACCCAGTACTTC; CDR3aa: CSVPSFQGAVETQYF
j_gene: TRBJ2-1; v_gene: TRBV5-4; d_gene: TRBD1; len: 14; abundance: .; CDR3nt: TGTGCCAGCAGCCGGGACAGCCAGGGAAATGAGCAGTTCTTC; CDR3aa: CASSRDSQGNEQFF
j_gene: TRBJ2-7; v_gene: TRBV7-2; d_gene: TRBD1; len: 15; abundance: .; CDR3nt: TGTGCCAGCAGCTCCTGGACAGGGGACTCCTACGAGCAGTACTTC; CDR3aa: CASSSWTGDSYEQYF
j_gene: TRBJ2-1; v_gene: TRBV30; d_gene: TRBD1; len: 11; abundance: .; CDR3nt: TGTGCCGGGGGACAGCATTATGAGCAGTTCTTC; CDR3aa: CAGGQHYEQFF
j_gene: TRBJ2-2; v_gene: TRBV7-3; d_gene: TRBD2; len: 14; abundance: .; CDR3nt: TGTGCCAGCAGCCGGACTAGCGGGGGAAAGGAGCTGTTTTTT; CDR3aa: CASSRTSGGKELFF
j_gene: TRBJ1-2; v_gene: TRBV28; d_gene: .; len: 15; abundance: once; CDR3nt: TGTGCCAGCAACCCCAGAGGATATGGCACTTGGGGCTACACCTTC; CDR3aa: CASNPRGYGTWGYTF
j_gene: TRBJ1-2; v_gene: TRBV19; d_gene: .; len: 13; abundance: .; CDR3nt: TGTGCCAGTAACTCCGGGGAGGTCGGTGGCTACACCTTC; CDR3aa: CASNSGEVGGYTF
j_gene: TRBJ2-7; v_gene: TRBV5-6; d_gene: TRBD1; len: 15; abundance: .; CDR3nt: TGTGCCAGCAGCTGGACAGGGAGAAGCTCCTACGAGCAGTACTTC; CDR3aa: CASSWTGRSSYEQYF
j_gene: TRBJ1-5; v_gene: TRBV19; d_gene: .; len: 15; abundance: many; CDR3nt: TGTGCCAGTAGTATACAGGAAGATAGCAATCAGCCCCAGCATTTT; CDR3aa: CASSIQEDSNQPQHF
j_gene: TRBJ2-1; v_gene: TRBV11-2; d_gene: TRBD1; len: 15; abundance: .; CDR3nt: TGTGCCAGCAGACGTGACAGGGGCTCCTACAATGAGCAGTTCTTC; CDR3aa: CASRRDRGSYNEQFF
j_gene: TRBJ2-7; v_gene: TRBV5-1; d_gene: TRBD2; len: 14; abundance: .; CDR3nt: TGCGCCAGCAGCTGGACTAGCGGGGGTTACGAGCAGTACTTC; CDR3aa: CASSWTSGGYEQYF
j_gene: TRBJ1-1; v_gene: TRBV6-5; d_gene: .; len: 15; abundance: once; CDR3nt: TGTGCCGTCTGTCGACAGGCATTCATGAACACTGAAGCTTTCTTT; CDR3aa: CAVCRQAFMNTEAFF
j_gene: TRBJ2-3; v_gene: TRBV11-3; d_gene: TRBD1; len: 15; abundance: .; CDR3nt: TGTGCCAGCAGCGCCACTGGGGACAGGGGACATACGCAGTATTTT; CDR3aa: CASSATGDRGHTQYF
j_gene: TRBJ1-1; v_gene: TRBV10-2; d_gene: .; len: 14; abundance: .; CDR3nt: TGCGCCAGCAGCCAGTCCCGCAGGGTCACTGAAGCTTTCTTT; CDR3aa: CASSQSRRVTEAFF
j_gene: TRBJ1-5; v_gene: TRBV27; d_gene: .; len: 12; abundance: .; CDR3nt: TGTGCCAGCAGGACTTTTAATCAGCCCCAGCATTTT; CDR3aa: CASRTFNQPQHF
j_gene: TRBJ2-5; v_gene: TRBV5-3; d_gene: TRBD2; len: 16; abundance: .; CDR3nt: TGTGCCAGAAGCCTTTGGACTAGCGGGGTGAAAGAGACCCAGTACTTC; CDR3aa: CARSLWTSGVKETQYF
j_gene: TRBJ1-2; v_gene: TRBV20-1; d_gene: .; len: 11; abundance: .; CDR3nt: TGCAGTGCTAGAGCGCTGGGAGGTGAAAGATTC; CDR3aa: CSARALGGERF
j_gene: TRBJ2-5; v_gene: TRBV19; d_gene: TRBD1; len: 16; abundance: .; CDR3nt: TGTGCCAGTAGTATTGGGACAGGGCCAAGCGGGGAGACCCAGTACTTC; CDR3aa: CASSIGTGPSGETQYF
j_gene: TRBJ1-4; v_gene: TRBV15; d_gene: .; len: 15; abundance: .; CDR3nt: TGTGCCACCAGCGGGAGAGGATTTGGAGATGAAAAACTGTTTTTT; CDR3aa: CATSGRGFGDEKLFF
j_gene: TRBJ2-2; v_gene: TRBV24-1; d_gene: TRBD2; len: 16; abundance: .; CDR3nt: TGTGCCACCAGTGCCGGGACTAGCGGGGACACCGGGGAGCTGTTTTTT; CDR3aa: CATSAGTSGDTGELFF
j_gene: TRBJ2-7; v_gene: TRBV24-1; d_gene: .; len: 13; abundance: .; CDR3nt: TGTGCCACCAGTGACAGGTACTCCTACGAGCAGTACTTC; CDR3aa: CATSDRYSYEQYF
j_gene: TRBJ1-2; v_gene: TRBV5-4; d_gene: TRBD1; len: 15; abundance: few; CDR3nt: TGTGCCAGCAGGAACCGGGACAGGGAATTTGATGGCTACACCTTC; CDR3aa: CASRNRDREFDGYTF
j_gene: TRBJ2-2; v_gene: TRBV7-8; d_gene: TRBD1; len: 13; abundance: .; CDR3nt: TGTGCCAGCAGCGTAACAGGGGTAGGGGAGCTGTTTTTT; CDR3aa: CASSVTGVGELFF
j_gene: TRBJ2-2; v_gene: TRBV4-2; d_gene: .; len: 15; abundance: .; CDR3nt: TGTGCCAGCAGGGCCTTCGGAGGGAACACCGGGGAGCTGTTTTTT; CDR3aa: CASRAFGGNTGELFF
j_gene: TRBJ1-2; v_gene: TRBV7-8; d_gene: TRBD1; len: 13; abundance: .; CDR3nt: TGTGCCAGCTCGGACAGGGGAGACTATGGCTACACCTTC; CDR3aa: CASSDRGDYGYTF
j_gene: TRBJ1-2; v_gene: TRBV11-2; d_gene: TRBD1; len: 14; abundance: .; CDR3nt: TGTGCCAGCAGCTTACAGGGGGCCTACTATGGCTACACCTTC; CDR3aa: CASSLQGAYYGYTF
j_gene: TRBJ2-2; v_gene: TRBV5-1; d_gene: TRBD1; len: 16; abundance: .; CDR3nt: TGCGCCAGCAGCGGGAAAGTACAGGGGTTCACCGGGGAGCTGTTTTTT; CDR3aa: CASSGKVQGFTGELFF
j_gene: TRBJ1-5; v_gene: TRBV19; d_gene: .; len: 15; abundance: .; CDR3nt: TGTGCCAGTAGTATTTACAGTCAGGGCAATCAGCCCCAGCATTTT; CDR3aa: CASSIYSQGNQPQHF
j_gene: TRBJ1-1; v_gene: TRBV6-6; d_gene: .; len: 13; abundance: .; CDR3nt: TGTGCCAGCAGCCCGGGCGGGGGAACTGAAGCTTTCTTT; CDR3aa: CASSPGGGTEAFF
j_gene: TRBJ2-7; v_gene: TRBV7-8; d_gene: TRBD1; len: 15; abundance: few; CDR3nt: TGTGCCAGCAGCTCCTGGGACAGCGATTCCTACGAGCAGTACTTC; CDR3aa: CASSSWDSDSYEQYF
j_gene: TRBJ2-3; v_gene: TRBV7-9; d_gene: .; len: 13; abundance: .; CDR3nt: TGTGCCAGCCTCAGGGTGACCACAGATACGCAGTATTTT; CDR3aa: CASLRVTTDTQYF
j_gene: TRBJ1-1; v_gene: TRBV28; d_gene: .; len: 15; abundance: .; CDR3nt: TGTGCCAGCAGGCGACGGGACATTCCGAACACTGAAGCTTTCTTT; CDR3aa: CASRRRDIPNTEAFF
j_gene: TRBJ2-5; v_gene: TRBV30; d_gene: .; len: 13; abundance: .; CDR3nt: TGTGCCTGGAGTTTGGCCTACCAAGAGACCCAGTACTTC; CDR3aa: CAWSLAYQETQYF
j_gene: TRBJ2-5; v_gene: TRBV29-1; d_gene: .; len: 13; abundance: few; CDR3nt: TGCAGCGTTGAAGAAGACTCCCAAGAGACCCAGTACTTC; CDR3aa: CSVEEDSQETQYF
j_gene: TRBJ2-5; v_gene: TRBV2; d_gene: TRBD2; len: 14; abundance: .; CDR3nt: TGTGCCAGCAGTGTCCTAGCGGGGGGAGAGACCCAGTACTTC; CDR3aa: CASSVLAGGETQYF